A single sample gave rise to the 6 T cell receptor beta chains below, sequenced in a study of T cells expressing NK-cell markers. No DNA is given; TCRdb re-called the 5' RACE reads and lists each CDR3 protein once. This table lists under 500,000 distinct CDR3 sequences. The specimen sequenced was blood T cells: a sorted CD56 or NKG2C T cell subset, CD4+ or CD8+ T cells, or bulk PBMC T cells (not recorded which). All receptors come from a woman between 18 and 75 years old in good health.

The rearrangement links TRBV20-1 to TRBJ2-2; TCRdb calls TRBD2, which cannot be checked without DNA. The CDR3 runs to 17 residues. The germline V gene encodes CDR1 DFQATT and CDR2 SNEGSKA (reference sequence). The CDR3 loop reads CSAERHGRPSRTGELFF.

The chain links TRBV12-3 or TRBV12-4 to TRBJ2-1. This CDR3 spans 15 amino acids. Here the CDR3 reads CASSFPWSSYNEQFF.

The CDR3: CATSRVAQGPDDGYTF. This chain links TRBV15 with TRBJ1-2; the D gene TCRdb calls, TRBD1, cannot be checked with no DNA. In germline, CDR1 is LNHNV, CDR2 YYDKDF (reference sequence). The CDR3 totals 16 residues.

The rearrangement uses TRBV3-1 and TRBJ1-1. Germline V gene data show CDR1 as LGHDT and CDR2 as YNNKEL (reference sequence). This CDR3 comprises 11 residues. CDR3 sequence: CASPVNTEAFF.

The chain carries TRBV27 and TRBJ2-7; the TCRdb D gene call, TRBD1, has no DNA to confirm it. Germline V CDR1 and CDR2: MNHEY, SMNVEV (reference sequence). The CDR3 contains 15 residues. CDR3 residues: CASSPRGRLTYEQYF.

The CDR3 protein is CASRNGQGALNTEAFF. V gene TRBV28 combines with J gene TRBJ1-1; TCRdb outputs TRBD1, but without DNA this stays unchecked. This CDR3 has 16 residues. The germline V gene has CDR1 MDHEN and CDR2 SYDVKM.